The source of this T cell receptor (beta chain) is a study of shared clonotypes between healthy human individuals. Per the germline V gene, CDR1 is MGHDK and CDR2 is SYGVNS. V gave up 2 bases and J gave up 3 bases, with 14 bases separating them. The CDR3 covers 16 residues. The assay was immunoSEQ multiplex PCR, and TCRdb's table has in-frame clones only and misses some. The data contain a few million clones, 90% to 96% of them seen just once; the ten biggest clones take up 0.13%. The gene calls are TRBV25-1 and TRBJ1-5; the D is unclear. The source of this sequence is a man younger than 35 in good health. Source material: naive CD4+ T cells sorted from blood. Indicated subset: CD45RA+ positively selected. The DNA of the CDR3 is TGTGCCAGCAGTGAAGAAGGGCGAGGGTACAATCAGCCCCAGCATTTT. Its translation is CASSEEGRGYNQPQHF.